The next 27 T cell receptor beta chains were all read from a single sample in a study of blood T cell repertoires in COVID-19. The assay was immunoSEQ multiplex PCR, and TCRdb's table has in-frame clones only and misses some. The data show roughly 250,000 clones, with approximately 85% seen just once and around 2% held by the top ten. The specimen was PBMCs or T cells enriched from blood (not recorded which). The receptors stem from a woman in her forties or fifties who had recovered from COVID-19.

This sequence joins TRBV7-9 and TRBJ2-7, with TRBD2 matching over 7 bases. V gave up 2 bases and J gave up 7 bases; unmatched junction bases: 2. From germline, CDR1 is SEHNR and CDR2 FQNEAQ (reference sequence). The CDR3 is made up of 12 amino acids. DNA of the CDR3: TGTGCCAGCAGCTTACAAGCGGGAGAGCAGTACTTC. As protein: CASSLQAGEQYF.

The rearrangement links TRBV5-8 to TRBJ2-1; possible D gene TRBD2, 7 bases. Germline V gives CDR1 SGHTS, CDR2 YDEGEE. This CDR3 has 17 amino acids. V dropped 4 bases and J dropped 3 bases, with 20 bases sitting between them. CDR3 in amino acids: CASSPRGGLLFYNEQFF. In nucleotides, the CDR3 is TGTGCCAGCAGCCCAAGGGGGGGACTACTTTTCTACAATGAGCAGTTCTTC.

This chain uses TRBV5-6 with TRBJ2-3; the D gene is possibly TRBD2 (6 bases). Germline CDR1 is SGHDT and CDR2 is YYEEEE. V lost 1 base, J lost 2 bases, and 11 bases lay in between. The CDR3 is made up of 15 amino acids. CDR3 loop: CASSLQTGLTDTQYF. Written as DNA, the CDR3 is TGTGCCAGCAGCTTGCAAACGGGACTCACAGATACGCAGTATTTT.

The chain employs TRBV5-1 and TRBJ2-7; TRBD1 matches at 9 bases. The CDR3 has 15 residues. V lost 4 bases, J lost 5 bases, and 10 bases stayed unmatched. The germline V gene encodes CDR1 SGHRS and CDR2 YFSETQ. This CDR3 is CASSIPDRGVDEQYF. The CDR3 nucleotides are TGCGCCAGCAGCATACCGGACAGGGGAGTGGACGAGCAGTACTTC.

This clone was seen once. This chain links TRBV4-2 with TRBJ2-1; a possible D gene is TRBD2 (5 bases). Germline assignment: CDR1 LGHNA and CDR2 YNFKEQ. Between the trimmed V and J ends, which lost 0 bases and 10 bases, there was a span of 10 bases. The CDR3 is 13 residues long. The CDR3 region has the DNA TGTGCCAGCAGCCAAGACCAGAGGAGGGAGCAGTTCTTC. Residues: CASSQDQRREQFF.

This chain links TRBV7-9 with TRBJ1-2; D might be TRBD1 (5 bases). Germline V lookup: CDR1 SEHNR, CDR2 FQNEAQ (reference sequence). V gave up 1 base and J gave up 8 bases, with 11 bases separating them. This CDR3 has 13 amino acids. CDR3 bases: TGTGCCAGCAGCTTAGTGGGGACTGAGGGCTACACCTTC. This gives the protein CASSLVGTEGYTF. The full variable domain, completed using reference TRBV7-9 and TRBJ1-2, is DTGVSQNPRHKITKRGQNVTFRCDPISEHNRLYWYRQTLGQGPEFLTYFQNEAQLEKSRLLSDRFSAERPKGSFSTLEIQRTEQGDSAMYLCASSLVGTEGYTFGSGTRLTVV.

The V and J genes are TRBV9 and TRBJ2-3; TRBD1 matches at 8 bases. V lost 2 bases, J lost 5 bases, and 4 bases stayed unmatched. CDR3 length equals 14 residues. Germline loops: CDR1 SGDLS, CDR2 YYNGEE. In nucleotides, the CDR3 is TGTGCCAGCAGCGTGGACAGGGCCATAGATACGCAGTATTTT. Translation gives CASSVDRAIDTQYF.

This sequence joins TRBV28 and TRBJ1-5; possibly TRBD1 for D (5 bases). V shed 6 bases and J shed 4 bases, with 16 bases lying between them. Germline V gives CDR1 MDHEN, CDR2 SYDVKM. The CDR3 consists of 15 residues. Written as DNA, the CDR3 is TGTGCCAGCAGAGATCAGGGTTTTGGGAATCAGCCCCAGCATTTT. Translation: CASRDQGFGNQPQHF.

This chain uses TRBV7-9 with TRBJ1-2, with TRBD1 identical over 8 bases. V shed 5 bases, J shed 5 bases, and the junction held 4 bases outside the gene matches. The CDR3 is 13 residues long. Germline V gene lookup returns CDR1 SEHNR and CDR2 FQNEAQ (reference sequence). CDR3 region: CASSLRGPYGYTF. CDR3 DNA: TGTGCCAGCAGCCTCAGGGGGCCGTATGGCTACACCTTC.

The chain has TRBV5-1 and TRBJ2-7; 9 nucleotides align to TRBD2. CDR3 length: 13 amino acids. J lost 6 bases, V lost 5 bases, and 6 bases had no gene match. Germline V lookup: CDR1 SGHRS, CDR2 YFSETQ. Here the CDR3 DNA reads TGCGCCAGCAGTCCCGGGACTAGCTCCGAGCAGTACTTC. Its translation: CASSPGTSSEQYF.

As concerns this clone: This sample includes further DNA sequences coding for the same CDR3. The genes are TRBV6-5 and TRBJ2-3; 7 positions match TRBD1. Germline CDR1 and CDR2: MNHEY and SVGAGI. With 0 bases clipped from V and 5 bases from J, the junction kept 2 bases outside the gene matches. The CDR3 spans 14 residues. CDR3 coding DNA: TGTGCCAGCAGTTACTCGACAGGGCTAGATACGCAGTATTTT. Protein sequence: CASSYSTGLDTQYF.

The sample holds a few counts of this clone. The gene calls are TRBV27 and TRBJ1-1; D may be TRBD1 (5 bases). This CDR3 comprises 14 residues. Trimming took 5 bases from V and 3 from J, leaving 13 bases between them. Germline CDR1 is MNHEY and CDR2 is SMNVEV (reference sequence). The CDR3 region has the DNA TGTGCCAGCAGTCTGGCGGGAGGGGACACTGAAGCTTTCTTT. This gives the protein CASSLAGGDTEAFF.

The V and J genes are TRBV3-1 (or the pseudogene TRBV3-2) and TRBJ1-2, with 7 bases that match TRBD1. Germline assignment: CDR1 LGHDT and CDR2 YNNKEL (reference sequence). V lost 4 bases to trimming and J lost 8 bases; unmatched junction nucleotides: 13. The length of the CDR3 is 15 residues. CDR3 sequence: CASSPTGSSSGGYTF. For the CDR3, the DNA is TGTGCCAGCAGCCCGACAGGGTCGAGTTCGGGAGGCTACACCTTC.

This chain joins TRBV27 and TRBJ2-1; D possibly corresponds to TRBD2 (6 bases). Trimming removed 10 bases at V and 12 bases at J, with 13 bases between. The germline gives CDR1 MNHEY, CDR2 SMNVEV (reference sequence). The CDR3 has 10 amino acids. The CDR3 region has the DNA TGTGCCACCGGGTGGGACTCGCAGTTCTTC. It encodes CATGWDSQFF.

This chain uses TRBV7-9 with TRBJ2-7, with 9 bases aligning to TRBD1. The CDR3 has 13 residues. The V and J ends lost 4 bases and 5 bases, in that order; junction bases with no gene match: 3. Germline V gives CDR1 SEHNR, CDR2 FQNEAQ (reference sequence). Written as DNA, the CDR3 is TGTGCCAGCAGCTGGACAGGGGAGGACGAGCAGTACTTC. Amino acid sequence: CASSWTGEDEQYF.

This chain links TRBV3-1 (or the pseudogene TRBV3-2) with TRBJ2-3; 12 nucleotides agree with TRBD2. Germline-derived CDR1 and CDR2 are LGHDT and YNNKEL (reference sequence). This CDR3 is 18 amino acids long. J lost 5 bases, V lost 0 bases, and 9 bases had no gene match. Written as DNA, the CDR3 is TGTGCCAGCAGCCAAGATTGGCTAGCGGGAGGGCCGGAAGATACGCAGTATTTT. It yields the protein CASSQDWLAGGPEDTQYF.

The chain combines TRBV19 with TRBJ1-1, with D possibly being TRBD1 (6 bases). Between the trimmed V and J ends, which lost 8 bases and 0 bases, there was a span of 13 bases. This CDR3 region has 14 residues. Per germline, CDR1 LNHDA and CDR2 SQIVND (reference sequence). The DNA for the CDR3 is TGTGCCAGTCTCAAGGACAGCATGAACACTGAAGCTTTCTTT. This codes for CASLKDSMNTEAFF.

DNA for the CDR3: TGTGCCAGTAGTAGGGACAGGGGCTATATCAATCAGCCCCAGCATTTT. This sequence encodes CASSRDRGYINQPQHF. The gene calls are TRBV19 and TRBJ1-5; 10 bases fit TRBD1. Germline V CDR1 and CDR2: LNHDA, SQIVND (reference sequence). The length of the CDR3 is 16 residues. Trimming cost V 4 bases and J 3 bases; bases outside gene matches: 6. The full variable domain, its missing parts supplied by reference TRBV19 and TRBJ1-5, is DGGITQSPKYLFRKEGQNVTLSCEQNLNHDAMYWYRQDPGQGLRLIYYSQIVNDFQKGDIAEGYSVSREKKESFPLTVTSAQKNPTAFYLCASSRDRGYINQPQHFGDGTRLSIL.

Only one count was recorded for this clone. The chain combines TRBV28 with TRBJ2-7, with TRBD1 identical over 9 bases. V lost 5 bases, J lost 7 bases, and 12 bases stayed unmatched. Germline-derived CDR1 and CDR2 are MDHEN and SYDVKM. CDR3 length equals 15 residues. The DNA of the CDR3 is TGTGCCAGCAGTACCCGGGACAGGGTTGATTATGAGCAGTACTTC. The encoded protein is CASSTRDRVDYEQYF.

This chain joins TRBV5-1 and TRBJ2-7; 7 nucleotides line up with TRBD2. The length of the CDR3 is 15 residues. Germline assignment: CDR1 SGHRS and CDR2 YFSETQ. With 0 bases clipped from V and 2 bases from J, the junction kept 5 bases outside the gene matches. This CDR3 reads CASSLAAGMPYEQYF. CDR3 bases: TGCGCCAGCAGCTTGGCAGCGGGGATGCCCTACGAGCAGTACTTC.

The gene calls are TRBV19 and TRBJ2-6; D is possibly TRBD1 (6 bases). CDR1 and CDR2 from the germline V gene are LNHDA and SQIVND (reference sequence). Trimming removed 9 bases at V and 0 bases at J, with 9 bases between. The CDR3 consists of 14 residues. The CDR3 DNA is TGTGCCAGCAGGACAGTCTCTGGGGCCAACGTCCTGACTTTC. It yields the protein CASRTVSGANVLTF.

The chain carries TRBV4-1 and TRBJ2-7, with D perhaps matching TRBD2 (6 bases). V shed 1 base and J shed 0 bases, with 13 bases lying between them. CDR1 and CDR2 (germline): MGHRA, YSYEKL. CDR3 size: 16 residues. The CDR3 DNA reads TGCGCCAGCAGCCAAGGGGGGACTTACAGCTCCTACGAGCAGTACTTC. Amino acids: CASSQGGTYSSYEQYF.

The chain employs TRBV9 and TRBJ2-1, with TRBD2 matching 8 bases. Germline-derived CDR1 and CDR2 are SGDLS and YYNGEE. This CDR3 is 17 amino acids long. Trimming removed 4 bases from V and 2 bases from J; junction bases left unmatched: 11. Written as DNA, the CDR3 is TGTGCCAGCAGCAAACTCCGCAGCGGGGGCACCTACAATGAGCAGTTCTTC. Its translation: CASSKLRSGGTYNEQFF.

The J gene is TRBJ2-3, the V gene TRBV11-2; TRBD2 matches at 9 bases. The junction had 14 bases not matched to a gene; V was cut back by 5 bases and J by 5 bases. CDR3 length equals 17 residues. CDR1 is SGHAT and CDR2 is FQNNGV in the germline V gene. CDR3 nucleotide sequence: TGTGCCAGCAGCACCGGGACTAGCCAGCTTTGGGGAGATACGCAGTATTTT. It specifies CASSTGTSQLWGDTQYF. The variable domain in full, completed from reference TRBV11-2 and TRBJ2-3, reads EAGVAQSPRYKIIEKRQSVAFWCNPISGHATLYWYQQILGQGPKLLIQFQNNGVVDDSQLPKDRFSAERLKGVDSTLKIQPAKLEDSAVYLCASSTGTSQLWGDTQYFGPGTRLTVL.

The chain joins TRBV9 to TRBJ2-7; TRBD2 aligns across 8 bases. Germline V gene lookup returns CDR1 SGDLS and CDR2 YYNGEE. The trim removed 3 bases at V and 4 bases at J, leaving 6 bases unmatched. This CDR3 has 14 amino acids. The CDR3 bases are TGTGCCAGCAGCGCGGACTCGGGAGGGTACGAGCAGTACTTC. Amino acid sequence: CASSADSGGYEQYF.

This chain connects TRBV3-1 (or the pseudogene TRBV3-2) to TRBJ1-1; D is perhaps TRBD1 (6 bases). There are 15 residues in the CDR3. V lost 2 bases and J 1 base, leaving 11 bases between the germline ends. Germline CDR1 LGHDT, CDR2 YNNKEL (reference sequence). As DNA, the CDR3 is TGTGCCAGCAGCCAAACAGGGTTGAAGAACACTGAAGCTTTCTTT. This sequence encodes CASSQTGLKNTEAFF.

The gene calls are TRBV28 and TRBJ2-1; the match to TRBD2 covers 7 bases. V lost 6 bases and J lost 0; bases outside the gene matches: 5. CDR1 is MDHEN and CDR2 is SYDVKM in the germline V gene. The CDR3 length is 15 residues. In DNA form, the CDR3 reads TGTGCCAGCAGGTTAGCGGGTAGCTCCTACAATGAGCAGTTCTTC. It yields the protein CASRLAGSSYNEQFF.